This T cell receptor beta chain emerged from a study of shared clonotypes between healthy human individuals. Points from the study as a whole: Sequencing depth was a factor that was expected to affect clonotype sharing among donors. In having few donors, the study represented limited genetic and exposure-history diversity.

Of note for this clone: The antigen is undetermined.

The quantity of DNA used in unsorted PBMC replicate PCRs was roughly 300 ng, corresponding to 30,000 or so T cell genomes. Method: immunoSEQ multiplex PCR; TCRdb's copy keeps in-frame clones and lacks some. In the table there are about 470,000 clones, about 76% of which are singletons. Each unsorted sample relied on about 90 million PBMCs as its source of genomic DNA. The CDR3 extends over 14 amino acids. The germline gives CDR1 KGHSH, CDR2 LQKENI. The ends were cut back, 1 base at V and 4 bases at J, with 7 bases in the middle. The specimen was PBMCs. The chain uses TRBV18 and TRBJ1-4; maybe TRBD1 (5 bases). The TCR originated in a woman between 40 and 50 years old in good health. Some clones in this sample may be carry-over from other donors' samples. CDR3 in DNA: TGTGCCAGCTCACCACAGGGGATTAATGAAAAACTGTTTTTT. As protein: CASSPQGINEKLFF. The whole variable domain, remainder taken from reference TRBV18 and TRBJ1-4, is NAGVMQNPRHLVRRRGQEARLRCSPMKGHSHVYWYRQLPEEGLKFMVYLQKENIIDESGMPKERFSAEFPKEGPSILRIQQVVRGDSAAYFCASSPQGINEKLFFGSGTQLSVL.